The text below deals with one TCR beta chain. Its antigen is still unknown. Germline V gene lookup returns CDR1 DFQATT and CDR2 SNEGSKA (reference sequence). Germline trimming cut 1 base from V and 7 bases from J; bases unmatched to any gene: 1. CDR3 length: 13 residues. Quantitative 5'-RACE with molecular barcodes generated TCR beta libraries. TCRdb passed the 5' RACE reads through MiXCR, listing each CDR3 protein once. The profile shows around 770,000 distinct CDR3 sequences, around a fifth of them singletons. The data were taken from a study of CD8 T cells in ankylosing spondylitis. Overall study results and limits: Seemingly characteristic of ankylosing spondylitis blood was a TCR beta motif consisting of about 8 highly homologous variants. Reportedly, significant enrichment of disease-linked clones occurred in matched ankylosing spondylitis synovial fluid.

This sequence was found in a male donor with ankylosing spondylitis. Sequencing was carried out using blood, either unsorted or a sorted T cell fraction (not recorded which). The rearrangement links TRBV20-1 to TRBJ1-3; 10 positions match TRBD1. CDR3 nucleotides: TGCAGTGCTAGAGGACAGGGGGCGAACACCATATATTTT. Its protein is CSARGQGANTIYF.